Sequencing of this T cell receptor beta chain was carried out in a study of cytomegalovirus exposure and HLA in healthy donors. The PCR made use of 60 Vbeta and 13 Jbeta primers. This table comes from immunoSEQ multiplex PCR, and its TCRdb copy is limited to in-frame clones, with some not included. Across fewer than 130,000 clones, the top ten clones capture approximately 0.6% of the sample. Worth noting for this clone: What it recognizes is unknown.

Germline values: CDR1 SGHVS, CDR2 FNYEAQ. After removal of 5 bases from V and 1 base from J, the junction contained 6 bases not matched to a gene. CDR3 size: 17 residues. Broader study findings: In an earlier analysis, productive rearrangement rates for most beta V segments clustered near 87% or 30%.

The genes are TRBV7-6 and TRBJ2-3, with 13 bases fitting TRBD2. This clonotype originated in a man aged 50 to 60 in good health and CMV-seronegative. The specimen was PBMCs. The chain's CDR3 is CASSPPGTSGGTDTQYF. The CDR3 DNA sequence: TGTGCCAGCAGCCCCCCCGGGACTAGCGGGGGCACAGATACGCAGTATTTT.